The sequence of this T cell receptor (beta chain) was determined in a study of cytomegalovirus exposure and HLA in healthy donors. PCR used 60 Vbeta primers and 13 Jbeta primers. The method was immunoSEQ multiplex PCR; TCRdb's version includes in-frame clones alone and lacks a portion of them. The repertoire holds about 180,000 clones, around 80% seen once, with around 1.5% in the top ten. V lost 1 base and J 6 bases, leaving 15 bases between the germline ends. Germline values: CDR1 KGHSH, CDR2 LQKENI. This CDR3 is built from 15 residues. The clonotype was recovered from a young man in good health and CMV-seronegative. The sequenced sample consisted of PBMCs. The V and J genes are TRBV18 and TRBJ1-2; D ambiguous. For the CDR3, the DNA is TGTGCCAGCTCACCACTTAAAGAGCCCACTCATGGCTACACCTTC. As protein: CASSPLKEPTHGYTF.